This entry describes one T cell receptor beta chain. This record belongs to a study of blood T cell repertoires in COVID-19. The CDR3 covers 13 residues. Trimming took 7 bases from V and 0 from J, leaving 9 bases between them. Per the germline V gene, CDR1 is MDHEN and CDR2 is SYDVKM. Assay used: immunoSEQ multiplex PCR; TCRdb lists only in-frame clones, some missing. The sample yields about 210,000 clones, about 86% seen once. This receptor was obtained from a woman in her forties or fifties with acute COVID-19. The sequenced sample was PBMCs or T cells enriched from blood (not recorded which). V is TRBV28 and J is TRBJ1-1; D perhaps matches TRBD1 (5 bases). CDR3 in amino acids: CASKGAMNTEAFF. The CDR3 bases are TGTGCCAGCAAAGGGGCCATGAACACTGAAGCTTTCTTT. Full variable domain (remainder filled in from reference TRBV28 and TRBJ1-1): DVKVTQSSRYLVKRTGEKVFLECVQDMDHENMFWYRQDPGLGLRLIYFSYDVKMKEKGDIPEGYSVSREKKERFSLILESASTNQTSMYLCASKGAMNTEAFFGQGTRLTVV.